The clone carrying this T cell receptor beta chain was observed a handful of times. Its target is not known. Via MiXCR, TCRdb re-called the reads, giving one row per CDR3 protein. The table includes under 500,000 distinct CDR3 sequences, about 42% detected once. The sample comes from a study of T cell repertoires in cytomegalovirus infection. Study-level background: Both a matching HLA type and CMV infection were indicated by public TCR beta signatures.

Trimming removed 6 bases from V and 3 bases from J, with 14 bases in between. The CDR3 is made up of 14 amino acids. Germline V gene sequence: CDR1 MNHNS, CDR2 SASEGT. The chain links TRBV6-1 to TRBJ2-5, with D perhaps assigned TRBD1 or TRBD2 (5 bases each). This specimen consisted of cultured PBMCs, obtained from culture after CMV antigen stimulation. This receptor was taken from a human donor in good health (CMV status not recorded). Some clones in this sample may be carry-over from other donors' samples. CDR3 sequence: CASRHRGPEETQYF. CDR3 coding DNA: TGTGCCAGCAGGCACCGGGGCCCCGAAGAGACCCAGTACTTC.